This paragraph covers one T cell receptor beta chain sequence. What it binds is unknown. This specimen belongs to a study of memory CD4+ T cells and cytomegalovirus serostatus. Study-wide results and caveats: Each of approximately 73 CMV-associated TCRbeta sequences occurred in one to five individuals.

The germline gives CDR1 MDHEN, CDR2 SYDVKM. The J segment lost 5 bases and the V segment lost 6 bases, leaving 17 bases of the junction unmatched. This CDR3 region has 18 residues. Single viable CD3+CD4+CD8-CD45RO+ cells were sorted as the memory CD4+ T cells. Sequencing used immunoSEQ multiplex PCR; TCRdb keeps in-frame clones, though not all of them. The sample contains tens of thousands of clones, around four fifths of which appear only once. The gene calls are TRBV28 and TRBJ2-1, with 9 bases fitting TRBD1. Sequencing input: memory CD4+ T cells from blood. This TCR was sampled from an adult in good health and CMV-seronegative. CDR3 protein: CASSRFSEWTGENNEQFF. The CDR3 DNA is TGTGCCAGCAGCCGATTCTCTGAGTGGACAGGGGAGAACAATGAGCAGTTCTTC.